This T cell receptor (beta chain) was identified during a study of blood T cells in healthy people across ages. The authors ran a second PCR of about 6 to 11 cycles using a sample-barcoded 5' primer and a J-beta primer mix. TCRdb redid the calling of the 5' RACE reads with MiXCR, one entry per CDR3 protein. The sample gives 730,000 or so distinct CDR3 sequences, less than 45% of which show up once; about 30% is in the top ten. It was around 10 milliliters of peripheral blood that were drawn from each donor. Every sample gave at least 5.5 micrograms of total RNA when it was extracted. The CDR3 loop spans 15 amino acids. Germline lookup yields CDR1 DFQATT and CDR2 SNEGSKA (reference sequence). Trimming removed 0 bases at V and 8 bases at J, with 16 bases between.

Sequenced material: blood. This TCR was sampled from an elderly man in good health. The chain links TRBV20-1 to TRBJ1-4; TRBD1 is a possible D gene (5 bases). The CDR3 is CSARDAATANEKLFF. Written as DNA, the CDR3 is TGCAGTGCTAGAGATGCGGCGACAGCCAACGAAAAACTGTTTTTT.